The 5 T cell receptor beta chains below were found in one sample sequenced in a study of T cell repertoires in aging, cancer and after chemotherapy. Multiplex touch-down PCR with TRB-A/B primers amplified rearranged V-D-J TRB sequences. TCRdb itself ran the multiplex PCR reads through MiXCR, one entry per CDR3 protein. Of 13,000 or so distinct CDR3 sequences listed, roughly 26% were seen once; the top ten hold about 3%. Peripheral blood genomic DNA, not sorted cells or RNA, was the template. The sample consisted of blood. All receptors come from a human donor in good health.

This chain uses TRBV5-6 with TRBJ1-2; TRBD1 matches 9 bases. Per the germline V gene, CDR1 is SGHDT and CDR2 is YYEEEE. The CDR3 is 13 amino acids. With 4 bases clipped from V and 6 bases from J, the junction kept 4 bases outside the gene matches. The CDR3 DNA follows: TGTGCCAGCAGCCCGGGGACAGGGAATGGCTACACCTTC. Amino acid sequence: CASSPGTGNGYTF.

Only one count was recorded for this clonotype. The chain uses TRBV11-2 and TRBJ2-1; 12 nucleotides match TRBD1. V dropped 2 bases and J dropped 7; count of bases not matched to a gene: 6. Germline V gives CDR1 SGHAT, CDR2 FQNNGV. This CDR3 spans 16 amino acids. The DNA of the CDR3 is TGTGCCAGCAGCTTAAGGGGACAGGGGGCGCAGAATGAGCAGTTCTTC. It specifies CASSLRGQGAQNEQFF.

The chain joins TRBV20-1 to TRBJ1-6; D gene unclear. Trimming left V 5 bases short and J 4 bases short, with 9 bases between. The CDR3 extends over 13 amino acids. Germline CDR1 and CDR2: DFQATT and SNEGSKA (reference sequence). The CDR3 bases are TGCAGTGCTTCCCGGGATTATAATTCACCCCTCCACTTT. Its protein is CSASRDYNSPLHF.

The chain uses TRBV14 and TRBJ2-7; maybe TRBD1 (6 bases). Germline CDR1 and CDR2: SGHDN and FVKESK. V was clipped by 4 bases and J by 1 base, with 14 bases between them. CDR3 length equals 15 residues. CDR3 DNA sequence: TGTGCCAGCAGCCGGCTCGGGACAAAGTCCTACGAGCAGTACTTC. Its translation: CASSRLGTKSYEQYF.

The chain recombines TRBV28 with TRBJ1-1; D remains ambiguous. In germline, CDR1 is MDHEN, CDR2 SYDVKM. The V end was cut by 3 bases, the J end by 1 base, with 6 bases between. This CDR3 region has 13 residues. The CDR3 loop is CASSFMTNTEAFF. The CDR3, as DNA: TGTGCCAGCAGTTTTATGACGAACACTGAAGCTTTCTTT. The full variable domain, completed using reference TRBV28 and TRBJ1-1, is DVKVTQSSRYLVKRTGEKVFLECVQDMDHENMFWYRQDPGLGLRLIYFSYDVKMKEKGDIPEGYSVSREKKERFSLILESASTNQTSMYLCASSFMTNTEAFFGQGTRLTVV.